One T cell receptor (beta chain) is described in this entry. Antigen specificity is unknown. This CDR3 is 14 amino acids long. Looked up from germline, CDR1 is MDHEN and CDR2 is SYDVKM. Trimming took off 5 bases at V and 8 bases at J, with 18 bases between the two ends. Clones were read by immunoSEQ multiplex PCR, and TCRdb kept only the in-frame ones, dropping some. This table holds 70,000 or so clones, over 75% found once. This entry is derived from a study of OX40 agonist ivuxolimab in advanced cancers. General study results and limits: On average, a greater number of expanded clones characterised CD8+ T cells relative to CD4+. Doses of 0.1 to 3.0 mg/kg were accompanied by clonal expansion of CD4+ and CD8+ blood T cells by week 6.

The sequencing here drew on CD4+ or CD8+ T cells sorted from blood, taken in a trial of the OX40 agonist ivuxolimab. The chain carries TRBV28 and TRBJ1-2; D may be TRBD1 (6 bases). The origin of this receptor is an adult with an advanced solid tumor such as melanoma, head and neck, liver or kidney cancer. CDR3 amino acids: CASSARQVLWGYTF. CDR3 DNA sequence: TGTGCCAGCAGTGCACGACAGGTCCTGTGGGGCTACACCTTC.